The entry that follows covers one T cell receptor (beta chain) sequence. The time point was: pre-sensitization, week 0. Treatment indicated: therapeutic diphenylcyclopropenone sensitization with weekly scalp DPC. Unseparated into fractions, whole blood served as the source from which total RNA was extracted. This entry is derived from a study of human T cells and chemical hapten exposure. This CDR3 is built from 15 residues. V was shortened by 7 bases and J by 2 bases, with 19 bases between the two germline ends. CDR1 is DFQATT, CDR2 SNEGSKA, per germline (reference sequence). TCRdb passed the RACE reads through MiXCR, listing each CDR3 protein once. This sample yields roughly 56,000 distinct CDR3 sequences, of which 9.5% to 10% are seen a single time; approximately 9.5% belongs to the top ten.

The sequence came from a woman under 40 with alopecia areata. Some clones in this sample may be carry-over from other donors' samples. The chain carries TRBV20-1 and TRBJ2-3; D is possibly TRBD2 (5 bases). The starting material was whole blood, obtained in connection with sensitization to the hapten diphenylcyclopropenone (DPC). The CDR3 sequence is CSVPREGSFTDTQYF. CDR3 DNA: TGCAGTGTTCCAAGAGAGGGCAGTTTCACAGATACGCAGTATTTT.